The 3 T cell receptor beta chains in this list originate from one sample, sequenced in a study of regulatory T cells in long-lasting Graves disease. Time point noted: newly diagnosed GD, antithyroid drugs for less than 3 months. The TCR library used RNA extracted from PBMCs. CDR3-region Arm-PCR and iRepertoire HTBI primers produced the TCR beta libraries. MiXCR was run by TCRdb on the multiplex PCR reads, yielding one entry per CDR3 protein. The repertoire holds about 200,000 distinct CDR3 sequences, about a sixth seen once, with less than 25% in the top ten. This material consisted of peripheral blood mononuclear cells (PBMCs), taken at new diagnosis, from a patient treated with antithyroid drugs. The receptor source for this set is a female donor with Graves disease.

This clonotype was counted between two and nine times. The J gene is TRBJ2-2, the V gene TRBV6-4; 10 bases are shared with TRBD2. V trimming: 0 bases; J trimming: 4 bases; junction bases outside the gene matches: 5. Germline CDR1 is MRHNA and CDR2 is SNTAGT. The CDR3 length is 17 residues. CDR3 nucleotide sequence: TGTGCCAGCAGTGACTCTCTAGCGGGAGCCGGCACCGGGGAGCTGTTTTTT. Translation gives CASSDSLAGAGTGELFF.

In this sample, this clonotype turned up many times. This chain links TRBV10-3 with TRBJ2-3, with D perhaps matching TRBD1 (6 bases). CDR1 and CDR2 from the germline V gene are ENHRY and SYGVKD. The V gene lost 0 bases and the J gene lost 4 bases, with 11 bases spanning the gap. The CDR3 length is 15 residues. The CDR3 sequence is CAISESGRGADTQYF. For the CDR3, the DNA is TGTGCCATCAGTGAGTCGGGCAGGGGAGCAGATACGCAGTATTTT.

This clonotype was detected many times. The chain has TRBV2 and TRBJ2-7, with D tentatively TRBD2 (6 bases). CDR1 is SNHLY, CDR2 FYNNEI, per germline. There are 14 residues in the CDR3. V was pared by 6 bases and J by 3 bases, with 15 bases between. The CDR3 protein is CASSPGLGLYEQYF. The CDR3 nucleotides read TGTGCCAGCAGCCCAGGGTTGGGACTCTACGAGCAGTACTTC.